A single sample gave rise to the 30 T cell receptor beta chains below, sequenced in a study of PD-1 blockade in classical Hodgkin lymphoma. Every patient had relapsed following autologous stem cell transplantation, and cohorts differed in brentuximab vedotin exposure. Assay used: immunoSEQ multiplex PCR; TCRdb lists only in-frame clones, some missing. The sample lists tens of thousands of clones, roughly nine tenths seen once, with around 10% in the top ten. This sample comprised peripheral blood mononuclear cells (PBMCs), obtained before the second cycle of nivolumab. These receptors all stem from a human donor with classical Hodgkin lymphoma.

This rearrangement joins TRBV25-1 to TRBJ2-5; 9 bases are a match to TRBD1. V lost 2 bases, J lost 11 bases, and 0 bases stayed unmatched. In germline, CDR1 is MGHDK, CDR2 SYGVNS. CDR3 length: 11 amino acids. In DNA, the CDR3 is TGTGCCAGCAGTGAAGGGACAGGGCAGTACTTC. Protein: CASSEGTGQYF.

This chain joins TRBV19 and TRBJ2-1; 8 positions match TRBD2. V trimming: 0 bases; J trimming: 4 bases; junction bases outside the gene matches: 5. The CDR3 runs to 16 residues. Per germline, CDR1 LNHDA and CDR2 SQIVND (reference sequence). The CDR3 nucleotides are TGTGCCAGTAGTATAGATACTAGCGGATATTACAATGAGCAGTTCTTC. It translates to CASSIDTSGYYNEQFF.

Only a few counts were recorded for this clone. The chain combines TRBV7-6 with TRBJ1-1, with D possibly matching TRBD1 (5 bases). There are 12 residues in the CDR3. Between the trimmed V and J ends, which lost 2 bases and 8 bases, there was a span of 9 bases. The germline gives CDR1 SGHVS, CDR2 FNYEAQ. This CDR3 is CASSLLDREAFF. CDR3 coding DNA: TGTGCCAGCAGCTTACTAGACAGAGAAGCTTTCTTT.

The chain combines TRBV27 with TRBJ2-1; 9 bases map to TRBD1. Germline CDR1 is MNHEY and CDR2 is SMNVEV (reference sequence). The CDR3 runs to 15 residues. Germline trimming cut 2 bases from V and 5 bases from J; bases unmatched to any gene: 4. CDR3 sequence (DNA): TGTGCCAGCAGTTTACTACAGGGGGCGAACAATGAGCAGTTCTTC. Translation: CASSLLQGANNEQFF.

This chain uses TRBV28 with TRBJ2-2; D is uncertain. CDR1 and CDR2 from the germline V gene are MDHEN and SYDVKM. The V and J ends lost 5 bases and 4 bases respectively, with 17 bases between them. CDR3 length: 16 amino acids. In DNA form, the CDR3 reads TGTGCCAGCAGTCAGGAACTTAGAGGACGCACCGGGGAGCTGTTTTTT. This sequence encodes CASSQELRGRTGELFF.

This clone appeared once. V is TRBV19 and J is TRBJ1-5; possible D gene TRBD1, 6 bases. The V gene lost 1 base and the J gene lost 8 bases, with 15 bases spanning the gap. The CDR3 runs to 15 residues. Germline V gene sequence: CDR1 LNHDA, CDR2 SQIVND (reference sequence). DNA of the CDR3: TGTGCCAGTAGTATAGGGGACAAGAGATACGAGCCCCAGCATTTT. Residues: CASSIGDKRYEPQHF.

This clone was detected once. The chain carries TRBV7-6 and TRBJ2-5, with D possibly TRBD2 on 6 matching bases. CDR3 length: 14 residues. V lost 2 bases and J lost 6, with 13 bases in between. Germline-derived CDR1 and CDR2 are SGHVS and FNYEAQ. The CDR3 DNA follows: TGTGCCAGCAGCTTAATGGGGGGTAGCAAGACCCAGTACTTC. It translates to CASSLMGGSKTQYF.

The chain is built from TRBV7-9 and TRBJ2-3, with 11 bases lining up with TRBD2. The CDR3 length is 14 residues. V trimming: 6 bases; J trimming: 5 bases; junction bases outside the gene matches: 4. In germline, CDR1 is SEHNR, CDR2 FQNEAQ (reference sequence). CDR3 coding DNA: TGTGCCAGCAGTGTAGCGGGGGGGCTAGATACGCAGTATTTT. This codes for CASSVAGGLDTQYF.

This rearrangement joins TRBV28 to TRBJ2-7, with 9 nucleotides matching TRBD1. Losses at the gene ends were 3 bases for V and 3 bases for J; bases not matched to a gene: 3. The germline CDR1 and CDR2 sequences are MDHEN and SYDVKM. This CDR3 spans 14 amino acids. CDR3 in DNA: TGTGCCAGCAGTTTCCGGGGACAGGGCTACGAGCAGTACTTC. Its translation: CASSFRGQGYEQYF.

This chain connects TRBV6-1 to TRBJ2-5, with D perhaps matching TRBD2 (5 bases). Germline-derived CDR1 and CDR2 are MNHNS and SASEGT. The CDR3 has 11 amino acids. V lost 6 bases and J 5 bases, leaving 7 bases between the germline ends. The CDR3 protein is CASRPGETQYF. Here the CDR3 DNA reads TGTGCCAGCAGACCGGGGGAGACCCAGTACTTC.

This chain uses TRBV5-6 with TRBJ2-7, with TRBD2 matching 8 bases. Looked up from germline, CDR1 is SGHDT and CDR2 is YYEEEE. The ends lost 4 bases at V and 0 bases at J; junction bases unmatched: 9. The CDR3 runs 16 residues. The chain's CDR3 is CASSGGSGVSSYEQYF. CDR3 nucleotides: TGTGCCAGCAGCGGGGGTAGCGGGGTGAGCTCCTACGAGCAGTACTTC.

This clone was seen once. V usage is TRBV18 and J usage is TRBJ2-3; TRBD1 agrees at 7 bases. Germline trimming cut 1 base from V and 4 bases from J; bases unmatched to any gene: 5. CDR3 length equals 15 residues. Germline-derived CDR1 and CDR2 are KGHSH and LQKENI. CDR3 bases: TGTGCCAGCTCACCACAGGGGGCGCAGGCAGATACGCAGTATTTT. Translation gives CASSPQGAQADTQYF.

J is TRBJ2-2 and V is TRBV5-1, with TRBD2 as a possible D gene (5 bases). The V and J ends lost 1 base and 6 bases respectively, with 16 bases between them. This CDR3 comprises 16 residues. Germline CDR1 SGHRS, CDR2 YFSETQ. DNA for the CDR3: TGCGCCAGCAGCTTGTCCAGTGGGCTGGAGGCCGGGGAGCTGTTTTTT. Its translation is CASSLSSGLEAGELFF.

The chain employs TRBV7-3 and TRBJ2-7; 9 bases align to TRBD1. CDR1 and CDR2 (germline): SGHTA, FQGTGA. The CDR3 has 15 amino acids. Trimming at V came to 5 bases and at J to 4 bases, leaving 9 bases not matched to a gene. The CDR3 sequence: CASSRVAGQGYEQYF. The CDR3 DNA reads as TGTGCCAGCAGCCGGGTGGCGGGACAGGGTTACGAGCAGTACTTC.

V and J are TRBV27 and TRBJ1-6; D is unresolved. CDR3 length: 14 residues. Trimming left V 3 bases short and J 7 bases short, with 10 bases between. Germline values: CDR1 MNHEY, CDR2 SMNVEV (reference sequence). The CDR3 DNA reads as TGTGCCAGCAGTTTTGCCGCCAACAATTCACCCCTCCACTTT. Protein product: CASSFAANNSPLHF.

The chain recombines TRBV7-9 with TRBJ1-1; D is ambiguous. Germline values: CDR1 SEHNR, CDR2 FQNEAQ (reference sequence). The CDR3 runs to 13 residues. V shed 6 bases and J shed 6 bases, with 14 bases lying between them. The CDR3 loop reads CASSYPREAEAFF. The DNA of the CDR3 is TGTGCCAGCAGTTATCCGAGGGAGGCTGAAGCTTTCTTT.

The chain employs TRBV28 and TRBJ2-7, with a weak D call TRBD2 (5 bases). Germline CDR1 is MDHEN and CDR2 is SYDVKM. This CDR3 region has 12 residues. V was cut by 8 bases and J by 3 bases, with 11 bases left in between. The CDR3, as DNA: TGTGCCAGCGATCGGAGGTACTACGAGCAGTACTTC. Translation gives CASDRRYYEQYF.

The J gene is TRBJ2-7, the V gene TRBV7-8; D remains unclear. Germline lookup yields CDR1 SGHVS and CDR2 FQNEAQ. Trimming took off 1 base at V and 3 bases at J, with 4 bases between the two ends. The CDR3 spans 12 residues. The CDR3 loop is CASSLGDYEQYF. CDR3 DNA sequence: TGTGCCAGCAGCTTAGGGGACTACGAGCAGTACTTC. Combining the CDR3 with reference TRBV7-8 and TRBJ2-7 gives the whole variable domain GAGVSQSPRYKVAKRGQDVALRCDPISGHVSLFWYQQALGQGPEFLTYFQNEAQLDKSGLPSDRFFAERPEGSVSTLKIQRTQQEDSAVYLCASSLGDYEQYFGPGTRLTVT.

The rearrangement uses TRBV4-2 and TRBJ2-5; TRBD2 agrees at 8 bases. The germline V gene has CDR1 LGHNA and CDR2 YNFKEQ. V lost 1 base, J lost 0 bases, and 4 bases stayed unmatched. This CDR3 region has 16 residues. CDR3 in amino acids: CASSQGTSGDQETQYF. CDR3 bases: TGTGCCAGCAGCCAAGGTACTAGCGGAGACCAAGAGACCCAGTACTTC.

This clone appeared once. The chain is built from TRBV6-5 and TRBJ1-4, with D possibly matching TRBD1 (6 bases). Germline lookup yields CDR1 MNHEY and CDR2 SVGAGI. The CDR3 is 13 residues long. Trimming took off 4 bases at V and 7 bases at J, with 10 bases between the two ends. The CDR3 loop is CASSSGQSEKLFF. CDR3 DNA: TGTGCCAGCAGTTCCGGACAGAGTGAAAAACTGTTTTTT.

The V and J genes are TRBV27 and TRBJ2-2, with a possible D match to TRBD1 (6 bases). V was trimmed by 7 bases and J by 7 bases, leaving 13 bases between them. Germline V gene data show CDR1 as MNHEY and CDR2 as SMNVEV (reference sequence). The CDR3 is made up of 13 amino acids. DNA of the CDR3: TGTGCCAGCACCGAACAGGGTGGCGGGGAGCTGTTTTTT. Encoded protein: CASTEQGGGELFF.

V gene TRBV11-2 combines with J gene TRBJ2-6; D is ambiguous. CDR1 and CDR2 from the germline V gene are SGHAT and FQNNGV. This CDR3 spans 19 amino acids. Between the trimmed V and J ends, which lost 4 bases and 0 bases, there was a span of 19 bases. In DNA form, the CDR3 reads TGTGCCAGCAGCTCCGTTTCCCTCATGGTTGGCTCTGGGGCCAACGTCCTGACTTTC. This gives the protein CASSSVSLMVGSGANVLTF.

This chain connects TRBV11-3 to TRBJ2-2, with D uncertain. Trimming pared 5 bases from V and 6 bases from J, leaving 10 bases between. This CDR3 spans 13 amino acids. CDR1 SGHNT and CDR2 YENEEA come from the germline V gene. The CDR3 loop reads CASSNRQPGELFF. DNA of the CDR3: TGTGCCAGCAGCAACCGGCAGCCCGGGGAGCTGTTTTTT.

V and J are TRBV21-1 and TRBJ1-1; the tabulated D call, TRBD1, remains unverified against the DNA. TRBV21-1 is described as a pseudogene. The CDR3 length is 16 residues. CDR3 nucleotide sequence: TGTGCCAGCAGCAGGCCACAGGGGGCGGTTGACACTGAAGCTTTCTTT. This sequence encodes CASSRPQGAVDTEAFF.

The V gene is TRBV6-5, the J gene TRBJ1-4, with 7 bases identical to TRBD1. Trimming at V came to 2 bases and at J to 4 bases, leaving 4 bases not matched to a gene. CDR3 length equals 15 residues. Germline assignment: CDR1 MNHEY and CDR2 SVGAGI. The CDR3 is CASSYRDSFNEKLFF. The CDR3 nucleotides are TGTGCCAGCAGTTACAGGGACAGCTTTAATGAAAAACTGTTTTTT.

V and J are TRBV2 and TRBJ1-6; unclear D gene. Germline CDR1 SNHLY, CDR2 FYNNEI. Trimming shortened V by 3 bases and J by 12 bases, and 18 bases separated the two germline ends. This CDR3 is 15 amino acids long. CDR3 loop: CASSEGFQQIEPLHF. DNA of the CDR3: TGTGCCAGCAGTGAGGGTTTTCAGCAGATCGAACCCCTCCACTTT.

The chain carries TRBV5-6 and TRBJ2-3; TRBD2 matches at 11 bases. Germline V gene lookup returns CDR1 SGHDT and CDR2 YYEEEE. This CDR3 contains 15 residues. V lost 4 bases and J lost 6; bases outside the gene matches: 7. CDR3 bases: TGTGCCAGCAGCCCGCCTAGCGGGAGGAGGGATACGCAGTATTTT. This encodes CASSPPSGRRDTQYF. The full variable domain, completed using reference TRBV5-6 and TRBJ2-3, is DAGVTQSPTHLIKTRGQQVTLRCSPKSGHDTVSWYQQALGQGPQFIFQYYEEEERQRGNFPDRFSGHQFPNYSSELNVNALLLGDSALYLCASSPPSGRRDTQYFGPGTRLTVL.

This clone was recorded once. The chain has TRBV7-3 and TRBJ2-1, with TRBD2 identical over 10 bases. The CDR3 is made up of 17 amino acids. CDR1 is SGHTA, CDR2 FQGTGA, per germline. V shed 0 bases, J shed 7 bases, and the junction held 9 bases outside the gene matches. As DNA, the CDR3 is TGTGCCAGCAGCTTAACGTGGCTAGCGGGAGTGGGTAATGAGCAGTTCTTC. Its protein product is CASSLTWLAGVGNEQFF.

The chain employs TRBV5-1 and TRBJ2-7, with 14 bases matching TRBD2. Germline-derived CDR1 and CDR2 are SGHRS and YFSETQ. Losses at the gene ends were 1 base for V and 5 bases for J; bases not matched to a gene: 5. The CDR3 spans 16 residues. In DNA form, the CDR3 reads TGCGCCAGCAGCTTGCGACTAGCGGGAGGGCCACACGAGCAGTACTTC. Its translation: CASSLRLAGGPHEQYF.

The chain joins TRBV28 to TRBJ2-7; 8 nucleotides agree with TRBD2. Germline V gene sequence: CDR1 MDHEN, CDR2 SYDVKM. V was clipped by 6 bases and J by 4 bases; unmatched bases: 5. The CDR3 is made up of 13 amino acids. The DNA for the CDR3 is TGTGCCAGCAGATTGACTAGCGCATACGAGCAGTACTTC. Translating gives CASRLTSAYEQYF.